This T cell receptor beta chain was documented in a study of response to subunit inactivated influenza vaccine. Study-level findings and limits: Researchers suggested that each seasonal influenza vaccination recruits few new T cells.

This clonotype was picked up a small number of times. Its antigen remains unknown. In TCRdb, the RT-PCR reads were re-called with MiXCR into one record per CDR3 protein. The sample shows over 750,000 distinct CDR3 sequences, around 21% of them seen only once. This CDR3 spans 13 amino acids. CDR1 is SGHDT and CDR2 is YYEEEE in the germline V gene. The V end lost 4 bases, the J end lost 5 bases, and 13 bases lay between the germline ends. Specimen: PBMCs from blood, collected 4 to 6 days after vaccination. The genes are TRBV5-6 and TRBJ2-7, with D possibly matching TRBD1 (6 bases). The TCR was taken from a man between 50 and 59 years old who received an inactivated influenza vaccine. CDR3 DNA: TGTGCCAGCAGCGTATACAGGGCTCACGAGCAGTACTTC. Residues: CASSVYRAHEQYF.